Below, 15 T cell receptor beta chains from the same sample are listed, as sequenced in a study of long-term antiretroviral therapy in people with HIV. They ran version v3.0 of the immunoSEQ assay at survey level. Generated by immunoSEQ multiplex PCR, the TCRdb table keeps only in-frame clones and is missing some. The sample has about 27,000 clones; more than 80% are singletons. The sequencing used unsorted PBMCs, collected 3 years after starting antiretroviral therapy. These receptors were collected from a man in his forties with HIV.

The chain links TRBV19 to TRBJ2-7; maybe TRBD1 (5 bases). The CDR3 spans 15 residues. Deletions cut 3 bases from V and 2 bases from J, with 14 bases between. CDR1 and CDR2 from the germline V gene are LNHDA and SQIVND (reference sequence). DNA for the CDR3: TGTGCCAGTAGTATTGGACAAGGTGGGGCCTACGAGCAGTACTTC. Amino acid sequence: CASSIGQGGAYEQYF.

The chain links TRBV10-3 to TRBJ2-2; D unclear. Germline CDR1 ENHRY, CDR2 SYGVKD. V lost 3 bases to trimming and J lost 2 bases, with 7 bases between them. The CDR3 spans 14 residues. The CDR3 protein is CAISEQRNTGELFF. For the CDR3, the DNA is TGTGCCATCAGTGAACAGAGAAACACCGGGGAGCTGTTTTTT.

V usage is TRBV7-9 and J usage is TRBJ1-5, with D hard to call. There are 14 residues in the CDR3. V was cut by 5 bases and J by 0 bases, with 8 bases left in between. Germline V CDR1 and CDR2: SEHNR, FQNEAQ (reference sequence). The CDR3 region has the DNA TGTGCCAGCAGCCCGGATCATAGCAATCAGCCCCAGCATTTT. Protein product: CASSPDHSNQPQHF.

The V gene is TRBV29-1, the J gene TRBJ1-2; perhaps TRBD1 as D (5 bases). The V and J ends lost 6 bases and 8 bases respectively, with 16 bases between them. CDR3 size: 12 residues. Per the germline V gene, CDR1 is SQVTM and CDR2 is ANQGSEA. CDR3 DNA sequence: TGCAGCGTCCCTGAGGGTAGGGGCGGCTACACCTTC. Amino acids: CSVPEGRGGYTF.

CDR3 sequence reads: CASRGTDNYGYTF. The CDR3 region has the DNA TGCGCCAGCAGAGGGACCGATAACTATGGCTACACCTTC. This chain connects TRBV10-2 to TRBJ1-2, with D possibly TRBD1 on 5 matching bases. Germline loops: CDR1 WSHSY, CDR2 SAAADI. The CDR3 is made up of 13 amino acids. Trimming shortened V by 6 bases and J by 1 base, and 9 bases separated the two germline ends.

This clone was counted a few times. The chain recombines TRBV7-3 with TRBJ2-5; D may be TRBD1 (5 bases). The germline CDR1 and CDR2 sequences are SGHTA and FQGTGA. The CDR3 loop spans 15 amino acids. V was cut by 2 bases and J by 5 bases, with 15 bases left in between. The CDR3 DNA reads TGTGCCAGCAGCTTAGGCCCTCTAGGGGTGGAGACCCAGTACTTC. Translation: CASSLGPLGVETQYF.

The CDR3 protein is CSARVSGNTIYF. The CDR3 nucleotides read TGCAGCGCCCGGGTCTCTGGAAACACCATATATTTT. This chain links TRBV29-1 with TRBJ1-3; D gene ambiguous. Germline CDR1 SQVTM, CDR2 ANQGSEA. V lost 7 bases to trimming and J lost 0 bases, with 7 bases between them. The CDR3 runs 12 residues.

V is TRBV2 and J is TRBJ1-6; TRBD1 aligns across 9 bases. The CDR3 runs to 13 residues. Germline CDR1 SNHLY, CDR2 FYNNEI. V dropped 6 bases and J dropped 6; count of bases not matched to a gene: 0. The CDR3 protein is CASRQGANSPLHF. The CDR3 DNA reads TGTGCCAGCAGACAGGGGGCTAATTCACCCCTCCACTTT.

This clone showed up just a few times. The gene calls are TRBV25-1 and TRBJ1-4, with a possible D match to TRBD1 (5 bases). CDR1 and CDR2 (germline): MGHDK, SYGVNS. CDR3 length equals 12 residues. The V end lost 9 bases, the J end lost 2 bases, and 7 bases lay between the germline ends. As DNA, the CDR3 is TGTGCCAGTCGGGGGACTAATGAAAAACTGTTTTTT. Translated, it gives CASRGTNEKLFF.

The rearrangement joins TRBV7-2 to TRBJ1-5; TRBD1 matches at 10 bases. CDR3 length: 17 residues. The trim removed 3 bases at V and 0 bases at J, leaving 5 bases unmatched. Per germline, CDR1 SGHTA and CDR2 FQGNSA. Here the CDR3 DNA reads TGTGCCAGCAGCTTGATTCGGACAGGGGGTAGCAATCAGCCCCAGCATTTT. It codes for CASSLIRTGGSNQPQHF.

The rearrangement joins TRBV27 to TRBJ2-2; no reliable D call. The V and J ends lost 3 bases and 4 bases respectively, with 3 bases between them. In germline, CDR1 is MNHEY, CDR2 SMNVEV (reference sequence). The CDR3 is made up of 12 amino acids. CDR3 DNA sequence: TGTGCCAGCAGTTTCAGCACCGGGGAGCTGTTTTTT. It codes for CASSFSTGELFF.

This chain connects TRBV5-4 to TRBJ2-1, with TRBD2 as a possible D gene (7 bases). Between the trimmed V and J ends, which lost 0 bases and 4 bases, there was a span of 11 bases. Germline CDR1 is SGHNT and CDR2 is YYREEE (reference sequence). The CDR3 is made up of 15 amino acids. This CDR3 reads CASSLGGGRYNEQFF. CDR3 sequence (DNA): TGTGCCAGCAGCTTGGGGGGGGGCCGTTACAATGAGCAGTTCTTC.

The rearrangement joins TRBV2 to TRBJ1-2, with 7 positions matching TRBD1. The V and J ends lost 4 bases and 0 bases, in that order; junction bases with no gene match: 8. Germline CDR1 SNHLY, CDR2 FYNNEI. This CDR3 has 16 amino acids. The chain's CDR3 is CASSGDSFYTNYGYTF. In nucleotides, the CDR3 is TGTGCCAGCAGTGGGGACAGCTTCTATACTAACTATGGCTACACCTTC.

The chain carries TRBV5-4 and TRBJ2-3, with D perhaps TRBD1 or TRBD2 (5 bases each). The CDR3 loop spans 15 amino acids. V lost 0 bases and J lost 3, with 11 bases in between. Germline V lookup: CDR1 SGHNT, CDR2 YYREEE (reference sequence). CDR3 DNA: TGTGCCAGCAGCTTGGATGGGGGTTGGACAGATACGCAGTATTTT. This codes for CASSLDGGWTDTQYF.

The rearrangement links TRBV7-3 to TRBJ2-1; TRBD1 might be the D (5 bases). CDR1 is SGHTA and CDR2 is FQGTGA in the germline V gene. The CDR3 runs to 14 residues. The ends were cut back, 2 bases at V and 7 bases at J, with 12 bases in the middle. CDR3 nucleotides: TGTGCCAGCAGCTTATTTAGGACACATAATGAGCAGTTCTTC. It codes for CASSLFRTHNEQFF. The full variable domain, its missing parts supplied by reference TRBV7-3 and TRBJ2-1, is GAGVSQTPSNKVTEKGKYVELRCDPISGHTALYWYRQSLGQGPEFLIYFQGTGAADDSGLPNDRFFAVRPEGSVSTLKIQRTERGDSAVYLCASSLFRTHNEQFFGPGTRLTVL.